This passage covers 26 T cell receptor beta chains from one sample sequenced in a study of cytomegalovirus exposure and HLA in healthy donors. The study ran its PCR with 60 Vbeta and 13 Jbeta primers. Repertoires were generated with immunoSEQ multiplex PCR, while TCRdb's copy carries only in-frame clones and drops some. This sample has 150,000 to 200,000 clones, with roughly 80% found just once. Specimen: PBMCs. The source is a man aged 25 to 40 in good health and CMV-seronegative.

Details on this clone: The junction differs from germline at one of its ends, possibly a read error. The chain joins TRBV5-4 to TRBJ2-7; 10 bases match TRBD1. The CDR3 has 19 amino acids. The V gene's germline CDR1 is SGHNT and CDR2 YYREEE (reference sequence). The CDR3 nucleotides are TGTGCCAGCAGCTTGGCCCGGGACAGGGGCATTACCCGTACCTACGAGCAGCACTTC. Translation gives CASSLARDRGITRTYEQHF.

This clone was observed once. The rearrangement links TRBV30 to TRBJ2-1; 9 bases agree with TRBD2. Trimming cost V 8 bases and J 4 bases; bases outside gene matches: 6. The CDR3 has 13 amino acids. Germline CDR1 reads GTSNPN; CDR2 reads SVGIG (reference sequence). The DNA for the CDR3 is TGTGCCGGAGAGACTAGCGGATACAATGAGCAGTTCTTC. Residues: CAGETSGYNEQFF.

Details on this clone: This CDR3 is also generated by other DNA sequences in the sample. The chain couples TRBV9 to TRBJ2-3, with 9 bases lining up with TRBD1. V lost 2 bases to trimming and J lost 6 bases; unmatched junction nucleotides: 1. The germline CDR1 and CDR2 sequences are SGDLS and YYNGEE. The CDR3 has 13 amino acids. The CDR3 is CASSVDRGDTQYF. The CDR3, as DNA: TGTGCCAGCAGCGTCGACAGGGGGGATACGCAGTATTTT.

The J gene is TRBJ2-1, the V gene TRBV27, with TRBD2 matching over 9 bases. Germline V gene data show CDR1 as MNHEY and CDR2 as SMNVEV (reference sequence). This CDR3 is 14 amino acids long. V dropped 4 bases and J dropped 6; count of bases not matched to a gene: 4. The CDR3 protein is CASSWTSVSNEQFF. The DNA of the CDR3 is TGTGCCAGCAGTTGGACTAGCGTGAGCAATGAGCAGTTCTTC.

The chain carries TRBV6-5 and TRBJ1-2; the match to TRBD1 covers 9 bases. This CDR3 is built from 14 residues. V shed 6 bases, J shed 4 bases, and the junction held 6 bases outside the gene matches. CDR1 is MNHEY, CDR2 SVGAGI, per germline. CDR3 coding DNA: TGTGCCAGCAGCCGTACAGGGGGCGCCTATGGCTACACCTTC. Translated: CASSRTGGAYGYTF.

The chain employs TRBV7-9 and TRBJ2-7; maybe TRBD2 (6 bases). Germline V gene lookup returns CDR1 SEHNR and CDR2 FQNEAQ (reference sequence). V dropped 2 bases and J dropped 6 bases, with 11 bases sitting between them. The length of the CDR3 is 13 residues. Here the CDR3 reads CASSLKLASEQYF. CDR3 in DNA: TGTGCCAGCAGCTTAAAACTAGCTAGCGAGCAGTACTTC.

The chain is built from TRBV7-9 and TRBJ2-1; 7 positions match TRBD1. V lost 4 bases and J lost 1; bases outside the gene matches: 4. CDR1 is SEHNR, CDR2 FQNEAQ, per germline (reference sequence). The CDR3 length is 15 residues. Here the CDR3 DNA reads TGTGCCAGCAGCTCATGGGACAGTTCCTACAATGAGCAGTTCTTC. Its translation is CASSSWDSSYNEQFF.

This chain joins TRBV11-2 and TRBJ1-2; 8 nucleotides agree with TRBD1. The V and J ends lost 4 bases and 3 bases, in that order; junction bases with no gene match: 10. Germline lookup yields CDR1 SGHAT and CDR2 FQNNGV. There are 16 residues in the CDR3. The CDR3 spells CASSSPDRGFDYGYTF. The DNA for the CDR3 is TGTGCCAGCAGCTCCCCCGACAGGGGCTTTGACTATGGCTACACCTTC. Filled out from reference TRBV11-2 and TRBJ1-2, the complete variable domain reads EAGVAQSPRYKIIEKRQSVAFWCNPISGHATLYWYQQILGQGPKLLIQFQNNGVVDDSQLPKDRFSAERLKGVDSTLKIQPAKLEDSAVYLCASSSPDRGFDYGYTFGSGTRLTVV.

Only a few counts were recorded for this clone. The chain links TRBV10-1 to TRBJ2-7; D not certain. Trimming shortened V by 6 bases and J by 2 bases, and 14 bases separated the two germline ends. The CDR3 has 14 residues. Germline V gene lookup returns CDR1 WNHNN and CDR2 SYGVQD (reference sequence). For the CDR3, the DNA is TGCGCCAGCAGCGAGCACTACATCCCCTACGAGCAGTACTTC. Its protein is CASSEHYIPYEQYF.

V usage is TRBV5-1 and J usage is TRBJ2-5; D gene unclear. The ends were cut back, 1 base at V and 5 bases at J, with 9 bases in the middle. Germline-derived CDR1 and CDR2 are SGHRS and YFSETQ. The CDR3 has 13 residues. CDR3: CASSLNTVETQYF. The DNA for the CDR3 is TGCGCCAGCAGCTTGAATACGGTCGAGACCCAGTACTTC.

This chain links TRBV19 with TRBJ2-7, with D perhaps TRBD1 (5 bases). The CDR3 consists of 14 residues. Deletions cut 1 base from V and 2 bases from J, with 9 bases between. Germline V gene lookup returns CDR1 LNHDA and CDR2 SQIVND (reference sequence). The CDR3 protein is CASSIVDNTYEQYF. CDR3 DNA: TGTGCCAGTAGTATAGTGGACAACACCTACGAGCAGTACTTC.

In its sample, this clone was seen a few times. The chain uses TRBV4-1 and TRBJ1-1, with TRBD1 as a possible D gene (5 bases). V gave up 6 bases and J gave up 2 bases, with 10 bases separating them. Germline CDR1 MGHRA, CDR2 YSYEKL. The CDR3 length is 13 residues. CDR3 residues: CASRYQGNTEAFF. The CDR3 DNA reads TGCGCCAGCAGATATCAGGGAAACACTGAAGCTTTCTTT.

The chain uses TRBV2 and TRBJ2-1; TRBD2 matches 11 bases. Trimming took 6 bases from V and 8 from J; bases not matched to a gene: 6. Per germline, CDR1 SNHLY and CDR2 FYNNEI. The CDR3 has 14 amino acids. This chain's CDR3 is CASRTSGSFHEQFF. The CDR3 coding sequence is TGTGCCAGCAGAACTAGCGGGAGCTTCCATGAGCAGTTCTTC.

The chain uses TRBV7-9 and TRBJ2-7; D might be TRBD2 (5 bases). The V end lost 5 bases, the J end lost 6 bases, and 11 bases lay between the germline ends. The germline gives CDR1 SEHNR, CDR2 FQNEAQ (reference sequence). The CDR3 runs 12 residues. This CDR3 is CASSTPGFEQYF. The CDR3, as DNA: TGTGCCAGCAGCACCCCGGGGTTCGAGCAGTACTTC.

CDR3 DNA sequence: TGCAGCGTTGGGACAGGCTCCCCCTACGAGCAGTACTTC. It translates to CSVGTGSPYEQYF. J is TRBJ2-7 and V is TRBV29-1, with 7 bases identical to TRBD1. Trimming took 4 bases from V and 2 from J; bases not matched to a gene: 5. CDR1 and CDR2 (germline): SQVTM, ANQGSEA. The CDR3 covers 13 residues.

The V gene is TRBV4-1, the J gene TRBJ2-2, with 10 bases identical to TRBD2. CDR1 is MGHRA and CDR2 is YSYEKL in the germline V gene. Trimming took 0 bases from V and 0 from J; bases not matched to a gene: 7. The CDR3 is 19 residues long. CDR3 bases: TGCGCCAGCAGCCAAGAACTAGCCCTAGCGGGAGCGAACACCGGGGAGCTGTTTTTT. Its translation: CASSQELALAGANTGELFF.

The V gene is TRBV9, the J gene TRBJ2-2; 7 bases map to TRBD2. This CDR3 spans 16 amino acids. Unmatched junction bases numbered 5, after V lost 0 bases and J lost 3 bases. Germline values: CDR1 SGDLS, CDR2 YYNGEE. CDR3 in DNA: TGTGCCAGCAGCGTAGGGGCCAGCGGGGACACCGGGGAGCTGTTTTTT. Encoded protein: CASSVGASGDTGELFF.

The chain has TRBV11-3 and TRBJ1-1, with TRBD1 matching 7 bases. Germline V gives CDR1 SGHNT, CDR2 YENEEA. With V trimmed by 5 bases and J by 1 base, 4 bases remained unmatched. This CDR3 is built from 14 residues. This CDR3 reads CASSPRQGNTEAFF. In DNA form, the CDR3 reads TGTGCCAGCAGCCCGAGACAGGGGAACACTGAAGCTTTCTTT.

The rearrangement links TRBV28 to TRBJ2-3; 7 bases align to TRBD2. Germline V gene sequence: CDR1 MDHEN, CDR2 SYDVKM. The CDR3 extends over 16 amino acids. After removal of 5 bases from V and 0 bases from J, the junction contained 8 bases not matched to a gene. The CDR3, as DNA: TGTGCCAGCAGTATAATAGCGGGCCTTAGCACAGATACGCAGTATTTT. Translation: CASSIIAGLSTDTQYF.

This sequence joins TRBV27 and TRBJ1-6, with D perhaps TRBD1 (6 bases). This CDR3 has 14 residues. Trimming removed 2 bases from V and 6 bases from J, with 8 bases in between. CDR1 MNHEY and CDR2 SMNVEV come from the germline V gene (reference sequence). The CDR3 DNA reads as TGTGCCAGCAGTTTACAGGGGATTAATTCACCCCTCCACTTT. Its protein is CASSLQGINSPLHF.

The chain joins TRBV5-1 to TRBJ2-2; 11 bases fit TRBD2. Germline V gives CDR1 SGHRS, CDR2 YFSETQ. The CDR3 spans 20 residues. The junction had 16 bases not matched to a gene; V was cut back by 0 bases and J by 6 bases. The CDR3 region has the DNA TGCGCCAGCAGCTTGGCCGGTAGTAGCGGGAGGGCCATTAAGGCCGGGGAGCTGTTTTTT. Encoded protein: CASSLAGSSGRAIKAGELFF.

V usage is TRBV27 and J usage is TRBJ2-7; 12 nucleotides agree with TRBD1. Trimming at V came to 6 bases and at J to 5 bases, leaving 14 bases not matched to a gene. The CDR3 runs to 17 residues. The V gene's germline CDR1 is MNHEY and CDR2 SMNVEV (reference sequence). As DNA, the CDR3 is TGTGCCAGCAGGAAACTTGGGACAGGGGGCTTAGTAAACGAGCAGTACTTC. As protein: CASRKLGTGGLVNEQYF.

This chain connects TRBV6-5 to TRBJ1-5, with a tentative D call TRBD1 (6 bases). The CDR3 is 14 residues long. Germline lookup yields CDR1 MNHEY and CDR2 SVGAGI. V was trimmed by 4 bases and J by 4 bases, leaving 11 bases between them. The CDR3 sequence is CASSSPGVNQPQHF. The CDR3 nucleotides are TGTGCCAGCAGTTCACCAGGGGTAAATCAGCCCCAGCATTTT.

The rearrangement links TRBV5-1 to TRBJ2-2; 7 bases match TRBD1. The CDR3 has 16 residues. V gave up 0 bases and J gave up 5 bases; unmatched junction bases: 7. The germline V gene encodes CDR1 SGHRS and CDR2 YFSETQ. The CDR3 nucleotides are TGCGCCAGCAGCTTGGATGCAGGGGGAGCAACCGGGGAGCTGTTTTTT. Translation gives CASSLDAGGATGELFF.

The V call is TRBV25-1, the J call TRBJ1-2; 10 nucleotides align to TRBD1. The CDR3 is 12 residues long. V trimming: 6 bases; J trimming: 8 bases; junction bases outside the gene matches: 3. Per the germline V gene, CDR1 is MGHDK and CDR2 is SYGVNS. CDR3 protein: CASRTGGAGYTF. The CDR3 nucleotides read TGTGCCAGCAGGACAGGGGGCGCGGGCTACACCTTC.

CDR3 bases: TGCGCCAGCAGCCAAGGACCGCCAGGCAACGAGCAGTACTTC. This encodes CASSQGPPGNEQYF. V usage is TRBV4-3 and J usage is TRBJ2-7; D call uncertain. Germline CDR1 and CDR2: LGHNA and YSLEER. The CDR3 sequence is 14 residues long. V lost 1 base to trimming and J lost 5 bases, with 12 bases between them.